The present T cell receptor (beta chain) was sequenced within a study of T cell responses to AZD1222 COVID-19 vaccine. Study-level information: Second-dose recipients at about 4 or about 12 weeks were treated as one pooled group.

In germline, CDR1 is MNHEY, CDR2 SVGAGI. The V end lost 6 bases, the J end lost 3 bases, and 11 bases lay between the germline ends. This CDR3 spans 14 amino acids. Sequencing used immunoSEQ multiplex PCR; TCRdb keeps in-frame clones, though not all of them. The sample comprises around 150,000 clones, around nine tenths of which are singletons, and 5.5% rests with the top ten. The V call is TRBV6-5, the J call TRBJ1-4; D remains ambiguous. This clonotype originated in an adult in good health. Sequenced here: peripheral blood, sampled on day 0 of AZD1222 vaccination. CDR3: CASSRARANEKLFF. In DNA, the CDR3 is TGTGCCAGCAGCCGGGCGAGGGCTAATGAAAAACTGTTTTTT.